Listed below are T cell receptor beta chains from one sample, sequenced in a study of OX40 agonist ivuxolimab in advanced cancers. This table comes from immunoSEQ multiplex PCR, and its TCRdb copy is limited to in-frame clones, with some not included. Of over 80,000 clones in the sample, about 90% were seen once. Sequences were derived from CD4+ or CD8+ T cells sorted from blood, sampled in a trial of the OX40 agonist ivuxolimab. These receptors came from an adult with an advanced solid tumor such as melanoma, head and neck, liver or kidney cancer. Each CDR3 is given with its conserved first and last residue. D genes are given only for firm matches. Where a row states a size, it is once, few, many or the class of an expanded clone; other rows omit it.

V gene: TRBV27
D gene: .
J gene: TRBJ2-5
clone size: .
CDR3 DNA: TGTGCCAGCAGTTTATCGGCGTGGGCCGCCAGAGAGACCCAGTACTTC
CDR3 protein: CASSLSAWAARETQYF

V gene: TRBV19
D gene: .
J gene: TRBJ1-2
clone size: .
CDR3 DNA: TGTGCCAGTAGAGGGGCAGGGTTGGAAGCTAACTATGGCTACACCTTC
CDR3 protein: CASRGAGLEANYGYTF

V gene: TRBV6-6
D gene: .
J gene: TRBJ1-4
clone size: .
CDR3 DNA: TGTGCCAGCAGTTTCCAGGCAGGGATTAATGAAAAACTGTTTTTT
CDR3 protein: CASSFQAGINEKLFF

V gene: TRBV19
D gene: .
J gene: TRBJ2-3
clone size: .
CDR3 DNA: TGTGCCAGTACCCCGGGACTTCCTCCACGAGATACGCAGTATTTT
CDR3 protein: CASTPGLPPRDTQYF

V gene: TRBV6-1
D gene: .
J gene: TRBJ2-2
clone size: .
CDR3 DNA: TGTGCCAGCAGTGGCACGAACACCGGGGAGCTGTTTTTT
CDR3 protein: CASSGTNTGELFF

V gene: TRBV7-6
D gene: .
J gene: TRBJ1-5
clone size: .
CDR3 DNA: TGTGCCAGCAGCTTAGCGGCCGGGGACCGCAATCAGCCCCAGCATTTT
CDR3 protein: CASSLAAGDRNQPQHF

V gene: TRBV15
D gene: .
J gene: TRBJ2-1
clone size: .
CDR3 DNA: TGTGCCACCAGCCCTGGGACAAACAATGAGCAGTTCTTC
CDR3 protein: CATSPGTNNEQFF

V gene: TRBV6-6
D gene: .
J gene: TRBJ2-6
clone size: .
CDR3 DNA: TGTGCCAGCAGTTACACAAAGGGCTCTGGGGCCAACGTCCTGACTTTC
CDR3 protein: CASSYTKGSGANVLTF

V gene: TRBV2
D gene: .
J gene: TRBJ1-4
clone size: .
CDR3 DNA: TGTGCCAGCAGTGCTCAGGGGTCACCTAATGAAAAACTGTTTTTT
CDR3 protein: CASSAQGSPNEKLFF

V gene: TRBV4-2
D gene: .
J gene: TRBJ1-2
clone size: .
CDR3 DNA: TGTGCCAGCAGCCAAGAAATCTATGGCTACACCTTC
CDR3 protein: CASSQEIYGYTF

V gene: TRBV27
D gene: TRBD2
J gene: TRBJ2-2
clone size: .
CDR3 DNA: TGTGCCAGCAGTTTTCTTCATAGCGGGGGCACCGGGGAGCTGTTTTTT
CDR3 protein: CASSFLHSGGTGELFF

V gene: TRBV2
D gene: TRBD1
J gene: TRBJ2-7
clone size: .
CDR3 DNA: TGTGCCAGCCTAGGACAGGGGGCCTTGCGGCGTTCATCCTACGAGCAGTACTTC
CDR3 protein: CASLGQGALRRSSYEQYF

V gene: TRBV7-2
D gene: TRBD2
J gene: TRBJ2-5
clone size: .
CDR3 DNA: TGTGCCAGCAGCCGTTCCGCGGGAGGCACGGGAGAGACCCAGTACTTC
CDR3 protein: CASSRSAGGTGETQYF

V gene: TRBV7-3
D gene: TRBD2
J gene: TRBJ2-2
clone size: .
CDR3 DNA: TGTGCCAGCAGGATCACTAGCGGGACCGGGGAGCTGTTTTTT
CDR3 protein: CASRITSGTGELFF

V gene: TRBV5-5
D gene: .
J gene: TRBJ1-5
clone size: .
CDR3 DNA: TGTGCCAGCAGCTTTGGCAGCACCAATTACCATCAGCCCCAGCATTTT
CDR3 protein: CASSFGSTNYHQPQHF

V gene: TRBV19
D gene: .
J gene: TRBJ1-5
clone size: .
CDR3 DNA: TGTGCCAGCAGAAGTCAGGGTTATAGCAATCAGCCCCAGCATTTT
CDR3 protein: CASRSQGYSNQPQHF

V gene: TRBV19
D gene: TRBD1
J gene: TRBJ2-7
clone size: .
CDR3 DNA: TGTGCCAGTAGTCCGGACAGGGGAGTTTCCTACGAGCAGTACTTC
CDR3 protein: CASSPDRGVSYEQYF

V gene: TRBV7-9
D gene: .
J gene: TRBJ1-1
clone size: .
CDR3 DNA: TGTGCCAGCAGCAGAGCGACAGGGAACACTGAAGCTTTCTTT
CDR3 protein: CASSRATGNTEAFF

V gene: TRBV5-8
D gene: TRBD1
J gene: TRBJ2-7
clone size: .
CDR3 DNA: TGTGCCAGCAGCTTATACAGGGGGTCTTGGGAGCAGTACTTC
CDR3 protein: CASSLYRGSWEQYF

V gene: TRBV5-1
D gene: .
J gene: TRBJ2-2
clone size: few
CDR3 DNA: TGCGCCAGCAACTTTGTGGACACCGGGGAGCTGTTTTTT
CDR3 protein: CASNFVDTGELFF

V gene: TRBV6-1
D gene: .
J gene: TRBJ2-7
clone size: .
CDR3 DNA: TGTGCCAGCAGTGATTTGAACAGGCACCGGGGGGAGCAGTACTTC
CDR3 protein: CASSDLNRHRGEQYF

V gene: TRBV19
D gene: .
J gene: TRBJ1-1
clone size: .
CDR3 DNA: TGTGCCAGTAGGGACAGTCGGGCTGAAGCTTTCTTT
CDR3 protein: CASRDSRAEAFF

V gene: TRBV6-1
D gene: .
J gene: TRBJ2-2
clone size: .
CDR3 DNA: TGTGCCAGCAGTCGCAGGGCCGTGGTTCCCGGGGAGCTGTTTTTT
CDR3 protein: CASSRRAVVPGELFF

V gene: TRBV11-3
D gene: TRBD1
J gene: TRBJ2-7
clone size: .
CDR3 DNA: TGTGCCAGCAGCACTCGGGACAGAGACTACGAGCAGTACTTC
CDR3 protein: CASSTRDRDYEQYF

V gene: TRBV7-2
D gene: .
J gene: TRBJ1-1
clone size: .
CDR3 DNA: TGTGCCAGCAGCTTTTTCACTGAAGCTTTCTTT
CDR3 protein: CASSFFTEAFF

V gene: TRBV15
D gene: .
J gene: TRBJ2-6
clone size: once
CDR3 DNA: TGTGCCACCAGCAGAGTTGGACAGTCTACTTTCTCTGGGGCCAACGTCCTGACTTTC
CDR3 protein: CATSRVGQSTFSGANVLTF

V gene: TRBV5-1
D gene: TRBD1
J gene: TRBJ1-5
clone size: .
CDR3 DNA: TGCGCCAGCAGCTTGGCAGGGGGCGAAAGCAATCAGCCCCAGCATTTT
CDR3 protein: CASSLAGGESNQPQHF

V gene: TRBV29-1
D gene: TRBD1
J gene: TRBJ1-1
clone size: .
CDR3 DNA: TGCAGCGTTGAAGTCTGGGTGGAGGGGGCTGACACTGAAGCTTTCTTT
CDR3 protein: CSVEVWVEGADTEAFF

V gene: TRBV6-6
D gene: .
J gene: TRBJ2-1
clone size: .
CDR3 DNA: TGTGCCAGCAGTTATGGGGGGGCCGGCAATGAGCAGTTCTTC
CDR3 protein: CASSYGGAGNEQFF

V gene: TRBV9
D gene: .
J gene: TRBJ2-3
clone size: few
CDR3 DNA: TGTGCCAGCAGCCCCGCTAGAGATACGCAGTATTTT
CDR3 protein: CASSPARDTQYF

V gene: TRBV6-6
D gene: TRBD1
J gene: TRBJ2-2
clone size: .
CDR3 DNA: TGTGCCAGCAGTTCTTTTCGGACAGGGCCCACCGGGGAGCTGTTTTTT
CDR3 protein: CASSSFRTGPTGELFF

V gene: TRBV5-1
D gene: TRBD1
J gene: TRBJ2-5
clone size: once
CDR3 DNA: TGCGCCAGCCGTGCCGGACAGGGCTATCTCGTCCGAGAGACCCAGTACTTC
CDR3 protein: CASRAGQGYLVRETQYF

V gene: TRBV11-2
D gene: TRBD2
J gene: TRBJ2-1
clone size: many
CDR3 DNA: TGTGCCAGCAGCCCCTACCCCGTAGCGGGAACCAATGAGCAGTTCTTC
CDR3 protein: CASSPYPVAGTNEQFF

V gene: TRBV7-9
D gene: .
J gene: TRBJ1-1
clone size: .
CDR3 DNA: TGTGCCAGCAGCTCCGCCCCCTTAACTTATGAAGCTTTCTTT
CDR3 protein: CASSSAPLTYEAFF

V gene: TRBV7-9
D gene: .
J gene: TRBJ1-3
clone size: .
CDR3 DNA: TGTGCCAGCAGCCCCACAGGGCCTGGAAACACCATATATTTT
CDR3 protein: CASSPTGPGNTIYF

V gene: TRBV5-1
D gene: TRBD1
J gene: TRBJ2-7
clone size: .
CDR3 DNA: TGCGCCAGCAGCTTGGAGGGCAGGGGGTCAGACGAGCAGTACTTC
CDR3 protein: CASSLEGRGSDEQYF

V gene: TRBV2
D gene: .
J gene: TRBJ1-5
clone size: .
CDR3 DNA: TGTGCCAGCACAGGACTAAATCAGCCCCAGCATTTT
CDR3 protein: CASTGLNQPQHF

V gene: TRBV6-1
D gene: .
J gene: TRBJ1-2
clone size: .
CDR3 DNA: TGTGCCACCGATGGGCAGGGTAACTATGGCTACACCTTC
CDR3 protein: CATDGQGNYGYTF

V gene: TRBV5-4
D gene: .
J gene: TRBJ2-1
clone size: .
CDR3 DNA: TGTGCCAGCAGCTTGAGGCGGGAATCGTACAATGAGCAGTTCTTC
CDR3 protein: CASSLRRESYNEQFF

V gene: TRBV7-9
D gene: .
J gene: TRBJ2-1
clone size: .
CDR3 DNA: TGTGCCAGCAGTACCGGACAGGAGCAGTTCTTC
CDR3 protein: CASSTGQEQFF